This TCR beta chain derives from a study of CD8+ T cells in alopecia areata (dated by TCRdb to the late 2010s). About the full investigation: Treated patients were enrolled in an open-label pilot trial of oral tofacitinib, 5 to 10 mg twice daily, for moderate-to-severe alopecia areata. Tofacitinib was administered for 6 to 18 months, and 6 months of follow-up off drug were then conducted to assess delayed response and recurrence. For the treated patients, the SALT score, which quantifies what percentage of scalp surface area is affected, served as the measure of disease severity. In both human patients and the C3H/HeJ mouse model, the study applied high-throughput TCRbeta sequencing to look at T cell clonal expansion in alopecia areata. On the human side, TCRbeta sequencing was run on scalp tissue and on sorted CD4+ and CD8+ peripheral blood T cells from healthy controls and from alopecia areata patients with either patchy or totalis/universalis disease. Biopsies were taken from tofacitinib-treated patients at baseline and again at 4 and 24 weeks into treatment, and several of those patients also had a later scalp biopsy. Scalp clonality was compared among normal scalp (n=4), patchy alopecia areata scalp (n=8), and alopecia totalis/universalis scalp (n=8). RNA was extracted with the PAXgene miRNA kit for fixed scalp, the miRNeasy kit for PBMCs, and the RNeasy kit for mouse skin. immunoSEQ multiplex PCR using 35 Vbeta forward primers and 13 Jbeta reverse primers was used to amplify TCRbeta CDR3 regions.

Details on this clone: It has no known antigen specificity. No base quality values were provided; no much bigger clone lies one nucleotide off.

Broad study findings and their caveats: Tofacitinib significantly lowered scalp clonality and the number of expanded CD8+ clones among the top 100 scalp clones. Because the treated cohort was small and had just a single nonresponder, larger studies are needed to establish links between baseline CD8+ expansion and response. Lesional scalp, especially in alopecia totalis/universalis, showed higher clonality and more expanded CD8+ clones than normal scalp, suggesting antigenic drive. During tofacitinib treatment, many expanded lesional clones stuck around in both scalp and blood, and this persistence may partly explain why relapse happens after treatment is stopped. Resident alphabeta T cells in normal human skin are also sequenced, complicating scalp TCR repertoire analysis, unlike mouse skin dominated by gammadelta T cells. Shared TCR sequences between patients were less evident than in mice, which may be partly attributable to HLA diversity in the patient population.

The CDR3 goes from the cysteine to the phenylalanine over 13 residues. Only the CDR3 portion is preserved as DNA: 39 bases, with reading frame beginning at the first base. V loses 5 bases of germline sequence and J loses 6 bases, and the interval between the two ends is 14 bases. CDR1 is given as SQVTM and CDR2 as ANQGSEA, both from the germline V gene. The library was built by means of the immunoSEQ multiplex PCR assay. For TCR sequencing, RNA was extracted from every sample and reverse transcribed into cDNA to serve as template. First-strand cDNA was synthesized using SuperScript III with a 2:1 mix of oligo-dT and random hexamers. A synthetic immune receptor repertoire was used to measure amplification bias, and any remaining bias was corrected computationally. From the authors' description of their analysis: Raw reads were preprocessed to remove errors, and CDR3 was defined by IMGT conventions from the conserved cysteine to phenylalanine. To get clonality, Shannon entropy was normalized by log2 of the number of productive unique TCRs and the result was subtracted from 1. Scalp TCRbeta sequences were cross-referenced with sorted blood CD4 and CD8 repertoires so that the CD4 or CD8 identity of scalp clones could be inferred. This immuneACCESS table, as held by TCRdb, lists in-frame sequences with V and J called but not all clones. Of the missing ones, under half trace to an unresolved V gene in checked studies; the others have no known cause. D and trimming come from the DNA, and the V and J calls and clone size come from that table. This sample holds 75,000 to 100,000 clones; about 71% were observed only once. The top ten hold roughly 17% of the sample.

Interpreted using the paper, the treatment or condition label stands for: oral pan-JAK inhibitor, 5-10 mg twice daily. From alopecia areata patients, peripheral blood was collected along with lesional scalp punch biopsies. PBMCs were isolated by density centrifugation and stained for CD3, CD4 and CD8, after which CD4+ and CD8+ T cells were sorted on a FACSAria. This receptor was identified in a human donor with alopecia areata. The material sequenced was CD8+ T cells sorted from blood, taken at approximately week 45, from a patient treated with tofacitinib. Recombination linked TRBV29-1 to TRBJ2-1; a confident D gene designation cannot be given. The DNA is as follows: TGCAGCGTTCGAACTACTCCATTCAATGAGCAGTTCTTC. Its amino acids are CSVRTTPFNEQFF.